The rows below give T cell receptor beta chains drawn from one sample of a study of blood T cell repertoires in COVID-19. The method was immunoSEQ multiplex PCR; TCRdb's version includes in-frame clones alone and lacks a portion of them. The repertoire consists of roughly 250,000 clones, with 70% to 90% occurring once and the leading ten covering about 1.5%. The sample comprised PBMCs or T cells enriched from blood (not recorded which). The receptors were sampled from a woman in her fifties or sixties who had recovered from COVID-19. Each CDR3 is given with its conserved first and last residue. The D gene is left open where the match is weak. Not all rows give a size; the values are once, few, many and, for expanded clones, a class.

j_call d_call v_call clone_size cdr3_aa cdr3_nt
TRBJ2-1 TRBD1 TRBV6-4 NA CASSEDRGSDYNEQFF TGTGCCAGCAGTGAGGACAGGGGTTCTGACTACAATGAGCAGTTCTTC
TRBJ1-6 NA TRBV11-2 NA CASNLRRGPLHF TGTGCCAGCAATCTCCGGAGAGGGCCCCTCCACTTT
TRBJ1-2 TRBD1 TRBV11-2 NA CASSPGQGAYGYTF TGTGCCAGCAGCCCGGGACAGGGGGCCTATGGCTACACCTTC
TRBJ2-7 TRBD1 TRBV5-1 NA CASSFSDRVYEQYF TGCGCCAGCAGCTTCTCCGACAGGGTCTACGAGCAGTACTTC
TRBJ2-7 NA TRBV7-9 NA CASSLDPRGSGEQYF TGTGCCAGCAGCTTAGATCCCCGGGGGTCGGGCGAGCAGTACTTC
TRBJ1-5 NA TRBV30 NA CAWSDGSNQPQHF TGTGCCTGGAGTGACGGTAGCAATCAGCCCCAGCATTTT
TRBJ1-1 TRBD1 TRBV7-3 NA CASSQGDRAGAFF TGTGCCAGCAGCCAGGGAGACAGGGCAGGAGCTTTCTTT
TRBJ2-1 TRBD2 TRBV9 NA CASSVASGRGDEQFF TGTGCCAGCAGCGTCGCGAGCGGGAGGGGCGATGAGCAGTTCTTC
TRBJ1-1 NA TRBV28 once CASARGLNTEAFF TGTGCCAGCGCCAGGGGATTGAACACTGAAGCTTTCTTT
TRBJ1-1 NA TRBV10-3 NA CAISGGGANTEAFF TGTGCCATCAGTGGCGGGGGGGCGAACACTGAAGCTTTCTTT
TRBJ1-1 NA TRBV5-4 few CASSGGGVGNTEAFF TGTGCCAGCAGCGGCGGGGGCGTCGGGAACACTGAAGCTTTCTTT
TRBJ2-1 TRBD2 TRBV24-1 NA CATSDSGTSGNEQFF TGTGCCACCAGTGATTCCGGGACTAGCGGCAATGAGCAGTTCTTC
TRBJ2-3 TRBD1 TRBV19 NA CASGQGWDTQYF TGTGCCAGTGGACAGGGGTGGGATACGCAGTATTTT
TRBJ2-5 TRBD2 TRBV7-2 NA CASSLVGGSGSRKTQYF TGTGCCAGCAGCTTAGTAGGGGGTAGCGGGAGCAGAAAGACCCAGTACTTC
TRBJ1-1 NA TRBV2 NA CASSFAGAGAFF TGTGCCAGCAGCTTCGCGGGGGCTGGAGCTTTCTTT
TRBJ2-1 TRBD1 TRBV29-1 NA CSVVPGQGSYNEQFF TGCAGCGTTGTTCCGGGACAGGGGTCCTACAATGAGCAGTTCTTC
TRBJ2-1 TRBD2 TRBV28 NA CASSPWTSGRNNEQFF TGTGCCAGCAGTCCATGGACTAGCGGGAGGAATAATGAGCAGTTCTTC
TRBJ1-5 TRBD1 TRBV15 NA CATSPGTGANQPQHF TGTGCCACCAGCCCCGGGACAGGGGCGAATCAGCCCCAGCATTTT
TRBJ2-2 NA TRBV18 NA CASSSTQSLVVAGELFF TGTGCCAGCTCGTCGACTCAAAGTTTAGTCGTCGCCGGGGAGCTGTTTTTT
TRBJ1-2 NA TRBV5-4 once CASSSTGIGGYTF TGTGCCAGCAGCTCAACAGGGATCGGTGGCTACACCTTC
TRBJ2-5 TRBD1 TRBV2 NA CASGKQGFYETQYF TGTGCCAGCGGAAAACAGGGGTTTTATGAGACCCAGTACTTC
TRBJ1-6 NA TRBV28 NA CASSERTAYNSPLHF TGTGCCAGCAGTGAGAGGACAGCCTATAATTCACCCCTCCACTTT
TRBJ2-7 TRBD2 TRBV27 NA CASSLGTSGYEQYF TGTGCCAGCAGTTTAGGGACTAGCGGATACGAGCAGTACTTC
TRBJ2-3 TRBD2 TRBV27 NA CASSSRTSGRTDTQYF TGTGCCAGCAGTTCCAGGACTAGCGGGAGAACAGATACGCAGTATTTT
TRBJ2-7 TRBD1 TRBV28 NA CASTKDRAGFYEQYF TGTGCCAGCACCAAGGACAGGGCTGGCTTCTACGAGCAGTACTTC
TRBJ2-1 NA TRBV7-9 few CASIDLSYSYNEQFF TGTGCCAGCATCGACCTTAGCTACTCCTACAATGAGCAGTTCTTC
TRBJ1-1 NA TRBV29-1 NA CSVRRTTNTEAFF TGCAGCGTTCGGAGGACGACGAACACTGAAGCTTTCTTT
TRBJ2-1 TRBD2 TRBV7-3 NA CASSLTGRVYNEQFF TGTGCCAGCAGCTTGACCGGGAGGGTATACAATGAGCAGTTCTTC
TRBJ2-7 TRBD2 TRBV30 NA CAWSSGGSYEQYF TGTGCCTGGAGTTCGGGGGGCTCCTACGAGCAGTACTTC
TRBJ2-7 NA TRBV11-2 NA CASSQGAGATYEQYF TGTGCCAGCAGCCAGGGGGCGGGAGCCACCTACGAGCAGTACTTC
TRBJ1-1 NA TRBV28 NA CASRWGGEAFF TGTGCCAGCAGATGGGGCGGTGAAGCTTTCTTT
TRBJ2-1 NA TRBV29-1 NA CSARLPASYNEQFF TGCAGCGCAAGACTACCTGCCTCCTACAATGAGCAGTTCTTC
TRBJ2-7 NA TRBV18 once CASSITQGYEQYF TGTGCCAGCTCCATAACACAGGGTTACGAGCAGTACTTC
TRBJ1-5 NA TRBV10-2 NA CASSEPGTQDQPQHF TGCGCCAGCAGTGAGCCCGGGACACAGGATCAGCCCCAGCATTTT
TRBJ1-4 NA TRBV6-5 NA CASTEGGSNEKLFF TGTGCCAGCACCGAAGGGGGTTCTAATGAAAAACTGTTTTTT
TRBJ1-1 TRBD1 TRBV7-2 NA CASSPGTGFRTEAFF TGTGCCAGCAGCCCAGGGACAGGTTTTCGTACTGAAGCTTTCTTT
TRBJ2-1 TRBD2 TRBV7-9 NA CASSARLAGAFSEQFF TGTGCCAGCAGCGCTAGACTAGCGGGAGCATTTAGTGAGCAGTTCTTC
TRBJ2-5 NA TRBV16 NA CASSQSSRETQYF TGTGCCAGCAGCCAATCGAGCAGGGAGACCCAGTACTTC
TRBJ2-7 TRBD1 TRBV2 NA CASVFGSGQEYEQYF TGTGCCAGCGTCTTCGGGTCGGGACAGGAATACGAGCAGTACTTC
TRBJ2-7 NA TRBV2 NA CASIDNLINYEQYF TGTGCCAGCATAGACAACCTAATAAACTACGAGCAGTACTTC
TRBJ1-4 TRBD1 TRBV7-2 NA CASSLSQGAEKLFF TGTGCCAGCAGCTTATCACAGGGGGCTGAAAAACTGTTTTTT
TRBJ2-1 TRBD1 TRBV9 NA CASSQGTGAYNEQFF TGTGCCAGCAGTCAAGGGACAGGGGCCTACAATGAGCAGTTCTTC
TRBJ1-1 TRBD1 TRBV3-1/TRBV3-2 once CASSRGQLNTEAFF TGTGCCAGCAGCCGGGGACAGCTGAACACTGAAGCTTTCTTT
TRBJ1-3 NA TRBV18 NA CASSLEGAAGNTIYF TGTGCCAGCTCACTGGAGGGAGCGGCTGGAAACACCATATATTTT
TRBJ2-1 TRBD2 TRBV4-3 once CASSQGPGSGSVSYNEQFF TGCGCCAGCAGCCAAGGGCCAGGGAGCGGGAGTGTTTCCTACAATGAGCAGTTCTTC
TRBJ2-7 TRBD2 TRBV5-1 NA CASSQGGSGNYEQYF TGCGCCAGCAGCCAAGGTGGTAGCGGGAACTACGAGCAGTACTTC
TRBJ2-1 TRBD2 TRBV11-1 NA CASSLSGRSVQEQFF TGTGCCAGCAGCTTAAGCGGGAGATCGGTTCAGGAGCAGTTCTTC
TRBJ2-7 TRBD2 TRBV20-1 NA CSASALPLAGGTYEQYF TGCAGTGCTAGTGCGCTTCCGTTAGCGGGAGGCACCTACGAGCAGTACTTC